This T cell receptor (beta chain) was observed in a study of T-cell reconstitution after alpha-beta-depleted transplantation in children. Overall study results and limits: Alpha-beta T cells about two months after transplant reportedly derived from several hundred expanded graft clones. From surviving recipient T cells and thymic progenitors came the high day-60 TCRbeta diversity observed in some patients. Once a year had passed after transplant, T-cell counts and diversity came mostly from newly produced T cells.

The TCRbeta library was prepared with unique molecular identifiers. One entry per CDR3 protein results from TCRdb running MiXCR on the PCR reads. The data show 240,000 or so distinct CDR3 sequences, approximately 8.9% seen once. On this clonotype: As yet, its antigen is unknown.

This receptor was obtained from a male patient under 18 who had a stem cell transplant for acute lymphoblastic leukemia, so the T cells may come from the graft donor. Sequencing used PBMCs, mostly from graft donor cells, obtained 180 days after TCRalphabeta/CD19-depleted stem cell transplant.

The CDR3 DNA follows: TGTGCCAGCAGGCTAGCGGGAGGGCAAGGGGCCAACGTCCTGACTTTC. Its protein is CASRLAGGQGANVLTF. This chain joins TRBV2 and TRBJ2-6, with TRBD2 matching over 12 bases. J lost 4 bases, V lost 6 bases, and 4 bases had no gene match. CDR1 and CDR2 from the germline V gene are SNHLY and FYNNEI. This CDR3 has 16 residues.